The source of this T cell receptor beta chain is a study of control samples from healthy donors and cancer patients. This CDR3 is 15 amino acids long. CDR1 is SGHTA and CDR2 is FQGNSA in the germline V gene. The junction had 8 bases not matched to a gene; V was cut back by 5 bases and J by 2 bases. Some clones are missing from TCRdb's copy, which holds only in-frame ones; the method was immunoSEQ multiplex PCR. This sample has about 130,000 clones, with 92% found just once. The receptor's source is an elderly man with head and neck cancer. Sequencing input: PBMCs. This chain connects TRBV7-2 to TRBJ1-2; 7 positions match TRBD1. The CDR3 region has the DNA TGTGCCAGCAGCCAGGGACAGTCGCCGAACTATGGCTACACCTTC. It codes for CASSQGQSPNYGYTF.